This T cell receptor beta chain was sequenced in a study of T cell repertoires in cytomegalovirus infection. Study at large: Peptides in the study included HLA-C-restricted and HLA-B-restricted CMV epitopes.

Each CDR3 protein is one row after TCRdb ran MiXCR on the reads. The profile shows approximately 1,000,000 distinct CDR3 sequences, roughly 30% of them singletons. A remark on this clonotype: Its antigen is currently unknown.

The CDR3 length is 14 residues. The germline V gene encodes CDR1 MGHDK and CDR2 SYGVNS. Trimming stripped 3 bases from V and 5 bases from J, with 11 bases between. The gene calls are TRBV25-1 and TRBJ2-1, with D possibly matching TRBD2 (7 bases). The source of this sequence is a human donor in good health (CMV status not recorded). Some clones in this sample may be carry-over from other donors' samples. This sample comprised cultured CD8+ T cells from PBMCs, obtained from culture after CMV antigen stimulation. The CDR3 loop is CASSDRGADNEQFF. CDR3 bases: TGTGCCAGCAGTGATCGGGGGGCGGACAATGAGCAGTTCTTC.